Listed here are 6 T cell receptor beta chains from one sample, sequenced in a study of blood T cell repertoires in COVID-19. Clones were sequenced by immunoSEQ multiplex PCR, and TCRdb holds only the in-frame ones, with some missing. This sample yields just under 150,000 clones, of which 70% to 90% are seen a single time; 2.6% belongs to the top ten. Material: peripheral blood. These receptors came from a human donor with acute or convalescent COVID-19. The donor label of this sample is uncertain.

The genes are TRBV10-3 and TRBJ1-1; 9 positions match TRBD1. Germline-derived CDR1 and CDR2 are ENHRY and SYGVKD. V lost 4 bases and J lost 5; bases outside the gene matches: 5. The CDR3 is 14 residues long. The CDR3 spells CAISGDRGRTEAFF. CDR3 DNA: TGTGCCATCAGTGGAGACAGGGGGAGGACTGAAGCTTTCTTT.

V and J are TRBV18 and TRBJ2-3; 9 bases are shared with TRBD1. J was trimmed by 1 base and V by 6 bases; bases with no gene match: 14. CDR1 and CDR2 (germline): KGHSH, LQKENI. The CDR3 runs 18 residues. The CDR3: CASSRYLPTGGGTDTQYF. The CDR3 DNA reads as TGTGCCAGCTCCCGCTACCTACCTACAGGGGGCGGCACAGATACGCAGTATTTT.

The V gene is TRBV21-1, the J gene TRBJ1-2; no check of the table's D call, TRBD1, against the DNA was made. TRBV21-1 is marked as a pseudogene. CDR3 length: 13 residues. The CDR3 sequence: CASSKSANYGYTF. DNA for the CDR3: TGTGCCAGCAGCAAATCAGCTAACTATGGCTACACCTTC.

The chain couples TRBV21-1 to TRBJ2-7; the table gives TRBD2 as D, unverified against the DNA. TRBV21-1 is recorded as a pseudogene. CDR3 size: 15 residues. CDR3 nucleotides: TGTGCCAGCAGCAATTCCGGGGGGCCCTCCTACGAGCAGTACGTC. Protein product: CASSNSGGPSYEQYV.

The CDR3 loop is CASSWGQENTEAFF. CDR3 DNA: TGTGCCAGCAGCTGGGGACAGGAGAACACTGAAGCTTTCTTT. V gene TRBV7-9 combines with J gene TRBJ1-1; 8 positions match TRBD1. Germline-derived CDR1 and CDR2 are SEHNR and FQNEAQ (reference sequence). This CDR3 has 14 amino acids. Trimming cost V 4 bases and J 1 base; bases outside gene matches: 2. Drawing the rest from reference TRBV7-9 and TRBJ1-1, the complete variable domain is DTGVSQNPRHKITKRGQNVTFRCDPISEHNRLYWYRQTLGQGPEFLTYFQNEAQLEKSRLLSDRFSAERPKGSFSTLEIQRTEQGDSAMYLCASSWGQENTEAFFGQGTRLTVV.

The CDR3 bases are TGTGCCAGCAGTCCCGGTTTTGGACAGGGAGGTCAGCCCCAGCATTTT. This encodes CASSPGFGQGGQPQHF. The chain joins TRBV27 to TRBJ1-5, with 8 bases lining up with TRBD1. The V segment lost 5 bases and the J segment 6 bases; nucleotides outside the gene matches: 12. This CDR3 contains 16 residues. CDR1 and CDR2 (germline): MNHEY, SMNVEV (reference sequence).